This T cell receptor (beta chain) was sequenced for a study of read filtering for tumor transcriptome and immune sequencing. Whole-study findings and limits: Sorted CD138-negative bone marrow cells were not purified T cells. Roughly 80% of IR-seq clonotypes had a single read, yet these held approximately 3.5% of reads.

This clonotype has ten or more counts. Its target is unknown. The CDR3 runs to 12 residues. Germline CDR1 is MNHEY and CDR2 is SVGAGI. Trimming left V 5 bases short and J 4 bases short, with 7 bases between. From roughly 400 ng of RNA, a library with molecular barcoded alpha/delta and beta/gamma adaptors was made. TCRdb re-called the reads through MiXCR, storing one row per CDR3 protein. Of some 120,000 distinct CDR3 sequences listed, approximately 12% are singletons. Bone marrow was sampled from every patient at the time of active disease. The TCR originated in a donor at least 40 years old with multiple myeloma. Specimen: a population of CD138-negative cells sorted from bone marrow. The chain is built from TRBV6-5 and TRBJ2-3; no firm D call. This CDR3 reads CASSRVPDTQYF. The CDR3, as DNA: TGTGCCAGCAGTCGAGTCCCAGATACGCAGTATTTT.